What follows is one T cell receptor beta chain and its context. Its antigen is currently unknown. This sample was included in a study of T-cell reconstitution after alpha-beta-depleted transplantation in children. Using unique molecular identifiers, the investigators prepared the TCRbeta library. TCRdb processed the PCR reads anew with MiXCR; each CDR3 protein has one entry. Of approximately 350,000 distinct CDR3 sequences listed, 15% to 20% are singletons. Germline CDR1 reads MDHEN; CDR2 reads SYDVKM. Deletions cut 2 bases from V and 4 bases from J, with 24 bases between. The CDR3 runs to 19 residues. Regarding the study as a whole: Newly produced T cells mostly provided counts and TCRbeta diversity after one year, as hyperexpanded clones declined.

The sample consisted of PBMCs, mostly from graft donor cells, taken 360 days after TCRalphabeta/CD19-depleted stem cell transplant. The clonotype originates from a male patient between 2 and 9 years old who had a stem cell transplant for acute lymphoblastic leukemia, so the T cells may come from the graft donor. V gene TRBV28 combines with J gene TRBJ1-5; possible D gene TRBD1, 5 bases. CDR3 sequence reads: CASSLVDGAEFLKNQPQHF. The CDR3 DNA reads as TGTGCCAGCAGTTTAGTAGACGGGGCAGAGTTTCTAAAGAATCAGCCCCAGCATTTT.